Below, 22 T cell receptor beta chains from the same sample are listed, as sequenced in a study of T-cell memory formation after mild COVID-19. TCRdb re-derived calls from the 5' RACE reads in MiXCR, one entry per CDR3 protein. The table lists 300,000 to 400,000 distinct CDR3 sequences, 14% of them singletons. Sequenced sample: PBMCs or a T cell subset sorted from them (not recorded which). The source is a man aged 18 to 35 who had mild COVID-19 (a few samples of this study predate the infection). Cell type and time point are not known.

This clonotype was counted at least ten times. The chain has TRBV6-5 and TRBJ1-1; the match to TRBD1 covers 7 bases. V shed 4 bases, J shed 2 bases, and the junction held 7 bases outside the gene matches. The CDR3 spans 15 residues. CDR1 and CDR2 from the germline V gene are MNHEY and SVGAGI. The CDR3 loop is CASSSTGQGNTEAFF. The DNA for the CDR3 is TGTGCCAGCAGTTCGACAGGGCAGGGAAACACTGAAGCTTTCTTT.

This clonotype has only a few counts. The rearrangement links TRBV5-8 to TRBJ1-1; 8 bases match TRBD1. CDR3 length: 12 amino acids. CDR1 is SGHTS, CDR2 YDEGEE, per germline. With 4 bases clipped from V and 7 bases from J, the junction kept 3 bases outside the gene matches. The CDR3: CASSRTGFEAFF. The CDR3 bases are TGTGCCAGCAGCCGGACAGGGTTTGAAGCTTTCTTT.

This clonotype was found many times. J is TRBJ2-5 and V is TRBV6-2 or TRBV6-3; D possibly corresponds to TRBD2 (6 bases). Trimming stripped 6 bases from V and 5 bases from J, with 13 bases between. CDR1 and CDR2 (germline): MNHEY, SVGEGT. The CDR3 contains 13 residues. CDR3 protein: CASSMAGWETQYF. The CDR3 coding sequence is TGTGCCAGCAGCATGGCGGGGTGGGAGACCCAGTACTTC.

The gene calls are TRBV9 and TRBJ1-1; no clear D. Germline assignment: CDR1 SGDLS and CDR2 YYNGEE. CDR3 length: 14 residues. V gave up 3 bases and J gave up 0 bases, with 9 bases separating them. CDR3 loop: CASSEGFMNTEAFF. The CDR3 DNA reads as TGTGCCAGCAGCGAGGGTTTCATGAACACTGAAGCTTTCTTT.

The CDR3 here is CAIRTLRGGTDTQYF. The CDR3 DNA sequence: TGTGCCATCAGAACACTGCGGGGGGGCACAGATACGCAGTATTTT. The rearrangement links TRBV10-3 to TRBJ2-3, with TRBD2 matching 8 bases. The CDR3 covers 15 residues. Trimming at V came to 6 bases and at J to 1 base, leaving 6 bases not matched to a gene. Germline CDR1 ENHRY, CDR2 SYGVKD.

In this sample, this clonotype turned up many times. V usage is TRBV4-1 and J usage is TRBJ2-3; possible D gene TRBD2, 6 bases. Trimming removed 3 bases from V and 3 bases from J, with 10 bases in between. This CDR3 is built from 14 residues. Germline CDR1 is MGHRA and CDR2 is YSYEKL. The CDR3 bases are TGCGCCAGCAGCCAGCTGGGACTGACAGATACGCAGTATTTT. This encodes CASSQLGLTDTQYF.

The chain links TRBV5-1 to TRBJ2-2; 10 bases fit TRBD2. Germline V CDR1 and CDR2: SGHRS, YFSETQ. The CDR3 has 16 amino acids. V trimming: 5 bases; J trimming: 2 bases; junction bases outside the gene matches: 6. CDR3 coding DNA: TGCGCCAGCAGTACCTTAGCGGGGGGTAACACCGGGGAGCTGTTTTTT. This translates into CASSTLAGGNTGELFF.

The chain uses TRBV7-2 and TRBJ2-2, with D perhaps matching TRBD1 or TRBD2 (5 bases each). CDR3 size: 16 residues. Per germline, CDR1 SGHTA and CDR2 FQGNSA. The germline V and J ends were trimmed by 5 bases and 4 bases, with 17 bases remaining between them. In DNA form, the CDR3 reads TGTGCCAGCAGCCCGCCGGGACCTAAGGGCACCGGGGAGCTGTTTTTT. Protein product: CASSPPGPKGTGELFF.

This clonotype was seen repeatedly, ten times or more. The gene calls are TRBV5-1 and TRBJ1-2, with 7 bases lining up with TRBD1. CDR3 length: 16 amino acids. Germline CDR1 SGHRS, CDR2 YFSETQ. The V segment lost 4 bases and the J segment 0 bases; nucleotides outside the gene matches: 9. The CDR3 sequence: CASSARQGSANYGYTF. In DNA, the CDR3 is TGCGCCAGCAGCGCGAGACAGGGAAGTGCTAACTATGGCTACACCTTC.

At least ten counts were recorded for this clonotype. In DNA form, the CDR3 reads TGCGCCAGCAGCTTGGCCCAGGAGCAGTATGGCTACACCTTC. The encoded protein is CASSLAQEQYGYTF. The J gene is TRBJ1-2, the V gene TRBV5-1; D call uncertain. The CDR3 loop spans 14 amino acids. In germline, CDR1 is SGHRS, CDR2 YFSETQ. The V and J ends lost 0 bases and 5 bases respectively, with 11 bases between them.

At least ten counts were recorded for this clonotype. The chain recombines TRBV25-1 with TRBJ2-1; 8 bases align to TRBD2. The trim removed 8 bases at V and 4 bases at J, leaving 7 bases unmatched. Germline V gene data show CDR1 as MGHDK and CDR2 as SYGVNS. CDR3 length equals 14 residues. The CDR3 bases are TGTGCCAGCGCCGGGGGGGGCCCGTACAATGAGCAGTTCTTC. Its protein is CASAGGGPYNEQFF.

There are a few counts of this clonotype. V usage is TRBV20-1 and J usage is TRBJ2-7; D is tentatively TRBD1 or TRBD2 (5 bases each). Germline V gives CDR1 DFQATT, CDR2 SNEGSKA (reference sequence). The germline V and J ends were trimmed by 4 bases and 4 bases, with 14 bases remaining between them. The CDR3 has 13 residues. The CDR3 spells CSANRDGGYEQYV. For the CDR3, the DNA is TGCAGTGCTAACCGGGACGGCGGATACGAGCAGTACGTC.

The chain joins TRBV3-1 to TRBJ1-1, with a weak D call TRBD1 (6 bases). V shed 0 bases and J shed 8 bases, with 16 bases lying between them. The CDR3 spans 15 residues. Germline loops: CDR1 LGHDT, CDR2 YNNKEL (reference sequence). The CDR3 DNA reads TGTGCCAGCAGCCAAGATAATGTGGCTACAGGGGAAGCTTTCTTT. Translating it yields CASSQDNVATGEAFF. Full variable domain (outside the CDR3, taken from reference TRBV3-1 and TRBJ1-1): DTAVSQTPKYLVTQMGNDKSIKCEQNLGHDTMYWYKQDSKKFLKIMFSYNNKELIINETVPNRFSPKSPDKAHLNLHINSLELGDSAVYFCASSQDNVATGEAFFGQGTRLTVV.

This chain uses TRBV5-1 with TRBJ1-2; possible D gene TRBD1, 5 bases. Germline CDR1 and CDR2: SGHRS and YFSETQ. This CDR3 comprises 14 residues. V shed 1 base and J shed 6 bases, with 13 bases lying between them. The DNA for the CDR3 is TGCGCCAGCAGCTTGACTACAGGTACCCATGGCTACACCTTC. This encodes CASSLTTGTHGYTF.

This chain joins TRBV6-2 or TRBV6-3 and TRBJ1-5, with 7 bases identical to TRBD1. CDR1 and CDR2 (germline): MNHEY, SVGEGT. Unmatched junction bases numbered 6, after V lost 10 bases and J lost 3 bases. The CDR3 contains 13 residues. For the CDR3, the DNA is TGTGCCACCAACGGACAGGCCAATCAGCCCCAGCATTTT. Protein sequence: CATNGQANQPQHF.

The genes are TRBV6-5 and TRBJ1-1, with 7 bases identical to TRBD1. J was trimmed by 11 bases and V by 10 bases; bases with no gene match: 10. Looked up from germline, CDR1 is MNHEY and CDR2 is SVGAGI. The length of the CDR3 is 11 residues. This chain's CDR3 is CAISLTGFAFF. CDR3 nucleotide sequence: TGTGCCATATCCTTGACAGGGTTTGCTTTCTTT.

This clonotype was seen only a few times. J is TRBJ1-4 and V is TRBV20-1, with D possibly TRBD1 on 6 matching bases. The ends were cut back, 2 bases at V and 0 bases at J, with 13 bases in the middle. Germline CDR1 and CDR2: DFQATT and SNEGSKA (reference sequence). The CDR3 is 16 residues long. CDR3 sequence reads: CSARPLTGATNEKLFF. CDR3 DNA: TGCAGTGCTAGACCCTTGACAGGTGCAACTAATGAAAAACTGTTTTTT.

This clonotype was seen a handful of times. The chain couples TRBV6-6 to TRBJ1-1; D unclear. Trimming removed 9 bases from V and 4 bases from J, with 12 bases in between. CDR3 size: 12 residues. Germline-derived CDR1 and CDR2 are MNHNY and SVGAGI (reference sequence). The CDR3, as DNA: TGTGCCAGTACCTCGGCTGGCACTGAAGCTTTCTTT. Translation gives CASTSAGTEAFF.

The table lists this clonotype with a few counts. This chain uses TRBV7-2 with TRBJ2-5, with D perhaps matching TRBD2 (6 bases). The CDR3 has 12 residues. The V gene's germline CDR1 is SGHTA and CDR2 FQGNSA. V was pared by 10 bases and J by 4 bases, with 13 bases between. This CDR3 is CAIPVGGETQYF. DNA for the CDR3: TGTGCCATCCCGGTGGGGGGAGAGACCCAGTACTTC.

The sample holds many counts of this clonotype. V and J are TRBV7-9 and TRBJ2-3, with 12 bases aligning to TRBD1. Germline V gene sequence: CDR1 SEHNR, CDR2 FQNEAQ (reference sequence). With V trimmed by 5 bases and J by 1 base, 10 bases remained unmatched. This CDR3 is 18 amino acids long. The CDR3 is CASSPPRDRGLGTDTQYF. CDR3 coding DNA: TGTGCCAGCAGCCCGCCCCGGGACAGGGGGCTTGGCACAGATACGCAGTATTTT. The entire variable domain, with the rest obtained from reference TRBV7-9 and TRBJ2-3, is as follows: DTGVSQNPRHKITKRGQNVTFRCDPISEHNRLYWYRQTLGQGPEFLTYFQNEAQLEKSRLLSDRFSAERPKGSFSTLEIQRTEQGDSAMYLCASSPPRDRGLGTDTQYFGPGTRLTVL.

CDR3 residues: CASIPMQGYSGNTIYF. The CDR3 DNA reads as TGTGCCAGCATCCCCATGCAGGGCTACTCTGGAAACACCATATATTTT. The chain recombines TRBV7-9 with TRBJ1-3; a possible D gene is TRBD1 (5 bases). The CDR3 contains 16 residues. CDR1 and CDR2 from the germline V gene are SEHNR and FQNEAQ (reference sequence). The ends were cut back, 7 bases at V and 0 bases at J, with 16 bases in the middle.

The genes are TRBV5-6 and TRBJ2-2, with D possibly being TRBD1 or TRBD2 (5 bases each). The CDR3 is 13 amino acids. V was clipped by 4 bases and J by 9 bases, with 13 bases between them. Per the germline V gene, CDR1 is SGHDT and CDR2 is YYEEEE. CDR3 residues: CASSLPEGWELFF. The CDR3 DNA follows: TGTGCCAGCAGCCTTCCCGAGGGGTGGGAGCTGTTTTTT. The whole variable domain, filled in from reference TRBV5-6 and TRBJ2-2, reads DAGVTQSPTHLIKTRGQQVTLRCSPKSGHDTVSWYQQALGQGPQFIFQYYEEEERQRGNFPDRFSGHQFPNYSSELNVNALLLGDSALYLCASSLPEGWELFFGEGSRLTVL.